The present T cell receptor (beta chain) was sequenced within a study of cytomegalovirus exposure and HLA in healthy donors (dated by TCRdb to between 2016 and 2019). For context, the study as a whole: According to an earlier analysis of 550 to 700 of the donors, some 170 million T cells yielded 90 million to 140 million unique TCR beta sequences and around 280 Gb of sequence data. Roughly 310 gigabases of sequencing data and around 87 million unique TCR sequences were included in an early release covering roughly 700 HLA-typed donors. Of the 300 to 450 genotyped donors, 75% to 85% were placed in the genetic ancestry cluster associated with self-reported Caucasian donors. The study aimed to test whether signatures of past pathogen exposure could be identified by cataloging public T cell receptors. The T cell repertoires of several hundred subjects were profiled by immunosequencing and related to cytomegalovirus serostatus. In addition to the first cohort of 666 subjects, a separate validation cohort of 120 different subjects was used. High-throughput TCR immunosequencing, statistical association of individual TCRs with disease status, and machine learning were combined to predict cytomegalovirus infection status. A later analysis re-analyzed previously published TCR beta repertoires from 650 to 800 donors and added high-resolution HLA genotyping to study TCR occurrence patterns. Rather than using new phenotypic data, the later analysis identified candidate immune exposures from TCR beta sequences and from how often those sequences occurred across donors. In an earlier analysis of 587 of the donors, high-throughput TCR beta sequencing was used to judge whether each TCR beta V gene segment behaved as functional or pseudogenic. Donor age, sex, ethnicity and CMV serostatus were collected together with the repertoire data. In a later genetic analysis, genome-wide SNP genotypes for about 60% of the 666 donors were used, and that subset was treated as a discovery cohort. Every repertoire in the discovery cohort had been generated on one and the same sequencing platform. Both class I and class II loci were covered by HLA typing, at four-digit resolution. The number of donors typed differed by locus, with about 629-640 for A, B, C, DRB1 and DQB1, roughly 550 for DQA1, approximately 570 for DPA1, and 450 to 480 for DPB1. A handful of DR-DQ haplotypes were handled as single units for association and clustering because linkage in the cohort was strong. Across around 400 genotyped donors of the cohort, an average of roughly 200,000 unique TCR beta nucleotide sequences per donor were sequenced, and 15% to 20% of those sequences were non-productive. The investigation overall reported the following: A later genetic analysis associated a missense DCLRE1C variant with V-gene and J-gene trimming of TCR beta chains, and an independent cohort replicated the association. A further reported finding was that TCR beta sequences accurately predicted the HLA-A and HLA-B alleles for most subjects in the first cohort. It was suggested by the authors that the approach could potentially be generalized to other disease states and immunological phenotypes. Only TCR beta chains were sequenced in this cohort, and the absence of alpha or paired-chain data limited detectable features. In a later genetic analysis, fewer N-insertions in productive TCRs were reported among donors in an Asian-associated ancestry cluster than the roughly 700-donor mean. In the study, roughly 160 TCR beta chains were listed as associated with cytomegalovirus. A cluster of highly shared sequence variants was judged likely to represent a technical artifact of the sequencing pipeline. According to a later analysis, TCR association rates differed among HLA loci, with DRB1 alleles showing the most associated TCRs and HLA-C alleles showing the fewest. Presence/absence analyses assumed roughly uniform sequencing depth across donors, an assumption that may not hold. Immune exposure information for the cohort was limited to CMV serostatus. Some IMGT-functional V segments, including TRBV6-2 and TRBV6-3, could not be distinguished by the 87-base-pair reads and were therefore excluded. While some public TCRs were present in many individuals, most TCR sequences turned up only very rarely across donors. In a later analysis, most CMV-associated TCR beta chains were found to appear HLA-restricted, with HLA associations seemingly driven largely by CMV exposure. Strong co-occurrence of HLA alleles, especially DR and DQ, made assigning TCR associations to individual alleles difficult. HLA typing was unavailable for some donors at each locus, so association tests used only the typed subset. Three of the identified cytomegalovirus-associated TCR beta chains were confirmed in vitro to be specific for cytomegalovirus antigens. According to a later analysis, parvovirus B19, influenza, CMV and Epstein-Barr virus appeared linked to several top co-occurrence clusters. Linkage disequilibrium might explain the correlated functional status among segregating V segments, but an unknown experimental factor could not be excluded. At a false discovery rate of 0.05, a later analysis linked fewer than 20,000 TCR beta sequences to specific HLA alleles. Because counts were too low, about 18 rarely observed V segments, including chromosome 9 orphons, were excluded from the earlier analysis of 587 of the donors. The classifier was reported to diagnose cytomegalovirus status with high specificity and sensitivity in both the original and validation cohorts. In a later analysis, HLA-associated TCR beta chains showed more clonal expansion and lower generation probabilities than non-associated chains that were equally common. An earlier analysis of roughly 570 of the donors showed that most TCR beta V segments appeared in productive rearrangements either about 87% or about 30% of the time, which broadly matched IMGT annotations.

Libraries were prepared through the immunoSEQ multiplex PCR assay. A mixture of 60 forward primers for TCR Vbeta segments and 13 reverse primers for TCR Jbeta segments was used in the multiplex PCR. Amplification of the CDR3 region of rearranged TCR beta genes was performed with a multiplex PCR assay on genomic DNA. On the Illumina HiSeq System, the amplified TCR beta libraries were sequenced as 87-base-pair reads. From the authors' description of their analysis: Across the 600 to 700 repertoires, a later analysis counted roughly 84 million unique TCR beta chains, 9.5 million to 13 million of which were shared by at least two donors. Raw reads were error-corrected and collapsed into unique sequences with a nearest-neighbor algorithm that merged closely related sequences to remove PCR and sequencing errors. Alignment of CDR3 sequences to IMGT reference sequences was used to assign V, D and J gene segments. Each retained sequence needed at least a six-nucleotide match to both a V gene segment and a J gene segment. A rearrangement counted as productive if the CDR3 had no stop codons and remained in frame with V and J, and every other rearrangement counted as non-productive. Following IMGT convention, CDR3 was defined as the stretch from the second conserved V-encoded cysteine to the conserved J-encoded phenylalanine. In an earlier analysis of 587 of the donors, sequences lacking an unambiguous match to a single V gene segment were excluded. An earlier analysis of 587 of the donors called V segments functional above 56.7% productive rearrangements and segregating when the between-donor standard deviation exceeded 5%. To diagnose cytomegalovirus status from the catalog of TCR beta chain sequences, a statistical classification framework was built. A later analysis assigned V and J genes by comparing TCR nucleotide sequences with IMGT/GENE-DB human TR gene sequences. Using the TCRdist pipeline, a later analysis assigned CDR3 sequences along with most-parsimonious VDJ recombination scenarios. In a later analysis, every TCR beta chain was defined by the combination of its CDR3 amino acid sequence and its V-gene family, and reads without a unique V-gene family were dropped. A later analysis removed over 500 highly shared, low-generation-probability nucleotide sequences to deal with suspected cross-contamination and a sequencing artifact. For each public chain, a later analysis derived a clonal expansion index from normalized ranks of inferred template counts within each repertoire. A later analysis computed generation probabilities with a VDJ recombination model fitted to out-of-frame rearrangements, and checked the results against IGoR. In a later analysis, TCR-TCR, TCR-HLA and TCR-CMV co-occurrence was scored with hypergeometric tests, and a repertoire-size bias correction was applied to TCR pairs. To estimate false discovery rates, a later analysis permuted the HLA or CMV assignments 20 times. A later analysis grouped co-occurring TCRs with DBSCAN, adding TCRdist sequence similarity when clustering within HLA-allele-positive subsets. Co-occurrence clustering excluded repertoires with fewer than 30,000 or more than 120,000 public chains, plus five with anomalous nucleotide sharing. The table comes from immuneACCESS by way of TCRdb, which keeps in-frame sequences with V and J called. Part of the clones is missing from these tables; in studies checked, under half for an unresolved V gene and the rest for unknown reasons. The V and J calls and the clone size are those of that table, but D and trimming were determined from the DNA. The sample records 280,000 or so clones, 70% to 90% of which are singletons. The top ten hold about 2.3% of the sample.

A word on this clone: What antigen it recognizes has not been identified. No clone much larger than this one lies a single base away; base qualities are absent.

Unmatched junction bases come to 9, with V trimmed by 8 bases and J by 5 bases. Counted from cysteine to phenylalanine, this CDR3 has 15 amino acids. The kept DNA is CDR3 alone, 45 bases in frame from the first base. As encoded in the germline V gene, CDR1 is MGHRA while CDR2 is YSYEKL. The cohort was made up of hundreds of healthy bone marrow donors. All cohort members were sampled while nominally healthy, although unrecorded immune exposures were likely present. The donor tested CMV seronegative, placing the donor among the 352 seronegative members of the cohort. Every donor gave a peripheral blood sample, and the peripheral blood mononuclear cells from that sample were used for TCR beta sequencing. The Qiagen DNeasy Blood Extraction Kit was used to extract genomic DNA from the blood cell samples.

The sample consisted of PBMCs. The sequence was obtained from a young woman in good health and CMV-seronegative. The rearrangement combines TRBV4-1 with TRBJ2-2; 9 middle bases align to TRBD1. The CDR3 protein: CASRKTGTGTGELFF. At the DNA level, the sequence is TGCGCCAGCCGTAAAACCGGGACAGGGACCGGGGAGCTGTTTTTT.